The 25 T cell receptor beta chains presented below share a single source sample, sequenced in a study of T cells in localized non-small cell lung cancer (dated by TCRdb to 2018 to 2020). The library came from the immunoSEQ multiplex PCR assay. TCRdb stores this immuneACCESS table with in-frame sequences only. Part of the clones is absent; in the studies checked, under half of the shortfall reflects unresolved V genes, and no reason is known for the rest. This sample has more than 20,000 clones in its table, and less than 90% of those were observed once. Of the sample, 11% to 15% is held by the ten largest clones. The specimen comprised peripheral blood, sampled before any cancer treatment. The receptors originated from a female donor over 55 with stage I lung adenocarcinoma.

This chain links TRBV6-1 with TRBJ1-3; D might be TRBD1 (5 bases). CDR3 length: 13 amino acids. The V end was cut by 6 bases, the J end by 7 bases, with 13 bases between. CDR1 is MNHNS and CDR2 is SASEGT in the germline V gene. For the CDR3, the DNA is TGTGCCAGCAGCCGCGGAGGGGCCAACACCATATATTTT. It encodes CASSRGGANTIYF.

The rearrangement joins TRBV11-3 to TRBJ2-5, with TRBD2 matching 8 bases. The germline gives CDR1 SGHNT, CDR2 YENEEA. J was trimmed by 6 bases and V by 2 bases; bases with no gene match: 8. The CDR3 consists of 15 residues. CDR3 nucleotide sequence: TGTGCCAGCAGCTTAAATGCGGGAGGAGGAAAGACCCAGTACTTC. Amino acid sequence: CASSLNAGGGKTQYF. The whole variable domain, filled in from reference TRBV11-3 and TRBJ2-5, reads EAGVVQSPRYKIIEKKQPVAFWCNPISGHNTLYWYLQNLGQGPELLIRYENEEAVDDSQLPKDRFSAERLKGVDSTLKIQPAELGDSAVYLCASSLNAGGGKTQYFGPGTRLLVL.

The CDR3 bases are TGTGCCAGCAGCTTAGATAAGGGATCTAACTATGGCTACACCTTC. Translation: CASSLDKGSNYGYTF. V gene TRBV11-2 combines with J gene TRBJ1-2; D gene uncertain. CDR3 length equals 15 residues. Looked up from germline, CDR1 is SGHAT and CDR2 is FQNNGV. Trimming left V 0 bases short and J 0 bases short, with 8 bases between.

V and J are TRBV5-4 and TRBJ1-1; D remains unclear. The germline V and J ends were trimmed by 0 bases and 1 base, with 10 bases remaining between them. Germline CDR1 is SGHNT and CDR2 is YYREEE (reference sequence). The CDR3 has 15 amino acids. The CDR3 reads CASSLGAGKNTEAFF. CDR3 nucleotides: TGTGCCAGCAGCTTGGGGGCGGGGAAGAACACTGAAGCTTTCTTT.

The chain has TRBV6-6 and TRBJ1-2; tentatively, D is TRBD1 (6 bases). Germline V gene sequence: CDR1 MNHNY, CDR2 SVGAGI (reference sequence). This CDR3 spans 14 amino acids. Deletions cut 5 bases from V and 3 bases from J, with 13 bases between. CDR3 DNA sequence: TGTGCCAGCAGTAAACGGGGGCTCGACTATGGCTACACCTTC. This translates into CASSKRGLDYGYTF.

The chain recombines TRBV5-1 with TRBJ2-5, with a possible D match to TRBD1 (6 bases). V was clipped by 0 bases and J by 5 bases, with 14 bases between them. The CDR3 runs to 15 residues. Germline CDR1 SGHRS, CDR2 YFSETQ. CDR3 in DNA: TGCGCCAGCAGCTTGGAGAACAGGGCGTTGGAGACCCAGTACTTC. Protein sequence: CASSLENRALETQYF. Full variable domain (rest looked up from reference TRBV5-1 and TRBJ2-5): KAGVTQTPRYLIKTRGQQVTLSCSPISGHRSVSWYQQTPGQGLQFLFEYFSETQRNKGNFPGRFSGRQFSNSRSEMNVSTLELGDSALYLCASSLENRALETQYFGPGTRLLVL.

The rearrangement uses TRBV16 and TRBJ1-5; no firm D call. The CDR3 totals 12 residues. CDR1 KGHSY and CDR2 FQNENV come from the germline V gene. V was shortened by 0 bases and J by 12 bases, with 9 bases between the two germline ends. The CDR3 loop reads CASSQSGVGQHF. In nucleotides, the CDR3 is TGTGCCAGCAGCCAATCGGGAGTAGGCCAGCATTTT.

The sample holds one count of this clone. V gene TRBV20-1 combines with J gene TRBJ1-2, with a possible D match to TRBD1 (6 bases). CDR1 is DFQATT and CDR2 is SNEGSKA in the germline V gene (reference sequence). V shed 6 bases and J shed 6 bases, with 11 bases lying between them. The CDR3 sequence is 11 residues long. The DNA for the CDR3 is TGCAGTGCGGGGACATGGGATGGCTACACCTTC. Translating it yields CSAGTWDGYTF.

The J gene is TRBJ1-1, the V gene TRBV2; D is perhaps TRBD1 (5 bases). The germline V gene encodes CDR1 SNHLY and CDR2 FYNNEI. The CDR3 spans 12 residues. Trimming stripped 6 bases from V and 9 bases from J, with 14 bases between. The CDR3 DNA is TGTGCCAGCAGCGGCAGGGCCGGGAAAGCTTTCTTT. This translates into CASSGRAGKAFF.

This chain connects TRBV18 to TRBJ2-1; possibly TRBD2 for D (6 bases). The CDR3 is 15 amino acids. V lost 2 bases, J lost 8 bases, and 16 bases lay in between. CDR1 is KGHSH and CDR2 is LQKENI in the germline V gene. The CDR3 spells CASSPSQAGMDEQFF. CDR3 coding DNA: TGTGCCAGCTCACCAAGTCAAGCGGGTATGGATGAGCAGTTCTTC. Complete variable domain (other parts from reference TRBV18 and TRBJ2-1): NAGVMQNPRHLVRRRGQEARLRCSPMKGHSHVYWYRQLPEEGLKFMVYLQKENIIDESGMPKERFSAEFPKEGPSILRIQQVVRGDSAAYFCASSPSQAGMDEQFFGPGTRLTVL.

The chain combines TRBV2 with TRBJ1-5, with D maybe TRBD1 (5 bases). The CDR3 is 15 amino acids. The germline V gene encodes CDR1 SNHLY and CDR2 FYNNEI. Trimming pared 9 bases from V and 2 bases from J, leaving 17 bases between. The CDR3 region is CASSILGARNQPQHF. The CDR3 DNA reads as TGTGCCAGTTCGATCCTCGGGGCGCGCAATCAGCCCCAGCATTTT.

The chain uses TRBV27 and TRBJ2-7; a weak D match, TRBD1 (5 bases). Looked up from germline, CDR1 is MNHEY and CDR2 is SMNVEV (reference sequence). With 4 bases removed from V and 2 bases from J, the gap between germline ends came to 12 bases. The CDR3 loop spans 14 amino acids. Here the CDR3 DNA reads TGTGCCAGCAGTTCCTCCAGACAGACCTACGAGCAGTACTTC. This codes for CASSSSRQTYEQYF.

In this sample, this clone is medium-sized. The CDR3 DNA is TGTGCCAGTAGTATAGATAAGGCAGGGGACTATGGCTACACCTTC. Translation: CASSIDKAGDYGYTF. The chain links TRBV19 to TRBJ1-2, with D tentatively TRBD1 (6 bases). CDR1 LNHDA and CDR2 SQIVND come from the germline V gene (reference sequence). This CDR3 region has 15 residues. The V end was cut by 0 bases, the J end by 3 bases, with 11 bases between.

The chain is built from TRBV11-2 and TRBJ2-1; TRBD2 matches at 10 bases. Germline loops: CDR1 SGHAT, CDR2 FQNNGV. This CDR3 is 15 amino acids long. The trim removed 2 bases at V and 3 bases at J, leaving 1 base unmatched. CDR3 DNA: TGTGCCAGCAGCTTATCTAGCGGGGGCTACAATGAGCAGTTCTTC. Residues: CASSLSSGGYNEQFF.

The CDR3 region has the DNA TGTGCCAGCAGCTTAGATGGAGCGGGTCAAAGTGGCGAGCAGTACTTC. Its protein product is CASSLDGAGQSGEQYF. The chain combines TRBV11-3 with TRBJ2-7; maybe TRBD2 (6 bases). This CDR3 has 16 amino acids. V was pared by 0 bases and J by 6 bases, with 18 bases between. CDR1 and CDR2 from the germline V gene are SGHNT and YENEEA.

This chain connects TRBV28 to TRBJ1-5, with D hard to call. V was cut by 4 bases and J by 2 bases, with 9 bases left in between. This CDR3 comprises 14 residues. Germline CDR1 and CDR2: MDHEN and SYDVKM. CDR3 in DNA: TGTGCCAGCAGTTCCTACATTGGCAATCAGCCCCAGCATTTT. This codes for CASSSYIGNQPQHF.

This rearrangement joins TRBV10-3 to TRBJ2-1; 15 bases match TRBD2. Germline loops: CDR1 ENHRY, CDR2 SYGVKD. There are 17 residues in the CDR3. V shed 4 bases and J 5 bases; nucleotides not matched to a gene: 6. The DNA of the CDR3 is TGTGCCATCAGTGGGACTAGCGGGGGGGCGGATAACAATGAGCAGTTCTTC. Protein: CAISGTSGGADNNEQFF.

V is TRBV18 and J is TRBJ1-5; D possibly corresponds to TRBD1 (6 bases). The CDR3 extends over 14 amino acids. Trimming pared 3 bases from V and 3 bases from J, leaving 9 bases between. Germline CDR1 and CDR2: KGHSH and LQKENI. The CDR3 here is CASSPGGPNQPQHF. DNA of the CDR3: TGTGCCAGCTCACCGGGGGGGCCCAATCAGCCCCAGCATTTT.

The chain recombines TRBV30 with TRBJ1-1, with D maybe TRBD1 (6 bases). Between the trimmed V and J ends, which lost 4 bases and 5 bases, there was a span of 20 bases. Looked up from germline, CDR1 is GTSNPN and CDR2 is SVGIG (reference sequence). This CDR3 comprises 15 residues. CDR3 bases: TGTGCCTGGACCCCCCGGGGGGGGGCTAGGACTGAAGCTTTCTTT. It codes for CAWTPRGGARTEAFF.

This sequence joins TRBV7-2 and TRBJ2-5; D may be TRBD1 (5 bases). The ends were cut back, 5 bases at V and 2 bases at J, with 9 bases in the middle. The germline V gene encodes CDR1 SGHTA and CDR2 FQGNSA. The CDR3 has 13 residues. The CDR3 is CASSQAGQETQYF. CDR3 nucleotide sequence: TGTGCCAGCAGCCAGGCAGGGCAAGAGACCCAGTACTTC.

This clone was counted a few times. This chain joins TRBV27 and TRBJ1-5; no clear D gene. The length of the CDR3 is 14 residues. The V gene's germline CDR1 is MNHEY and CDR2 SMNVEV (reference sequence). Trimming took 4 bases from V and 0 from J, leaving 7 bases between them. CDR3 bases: TGTGCCAGCAGTTCGGGGTTTAGCAATCAGCCCCAGCATTTT. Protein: CASSSGFSNQPQHF.

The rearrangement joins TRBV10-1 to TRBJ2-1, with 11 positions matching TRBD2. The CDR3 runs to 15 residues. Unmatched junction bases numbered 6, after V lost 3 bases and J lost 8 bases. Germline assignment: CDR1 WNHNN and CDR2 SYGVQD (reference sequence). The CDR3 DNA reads TGCGCCAGCAGTGAAAATCTAGCGGGAGGAGATGAGCAGTTCTTC. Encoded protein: CASSENLAGGDEQFF.

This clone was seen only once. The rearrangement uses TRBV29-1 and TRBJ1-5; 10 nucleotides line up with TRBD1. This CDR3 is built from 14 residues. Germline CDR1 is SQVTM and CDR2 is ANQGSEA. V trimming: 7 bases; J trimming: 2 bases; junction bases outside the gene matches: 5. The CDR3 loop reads CSALTGGGNQPQHF. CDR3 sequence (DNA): TGCAGCGCCTTGACAGGGGGCGGCAATCAGCCCCAGCATTTT. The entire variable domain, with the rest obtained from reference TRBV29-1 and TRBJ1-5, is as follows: SAVISQKPSRDICQRGTSLTIQCQVDSQVTMMFWYRQQPGQSLTLIATANQGSEATYESGFVIDKFPISRPNLTFSTLTVSNMSPEDSSIYLCSALTGGGNQPQHFGDGTRLSIL.

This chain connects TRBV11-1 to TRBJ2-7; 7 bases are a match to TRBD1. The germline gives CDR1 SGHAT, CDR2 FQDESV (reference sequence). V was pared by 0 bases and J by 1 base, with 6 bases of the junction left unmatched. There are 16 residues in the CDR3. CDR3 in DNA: TGTGCCAGCAGCTTAGCCCAGGACAGGACTTCCTACGAGCAGTACTTC. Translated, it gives CASSLAQDRTSYEQYF.

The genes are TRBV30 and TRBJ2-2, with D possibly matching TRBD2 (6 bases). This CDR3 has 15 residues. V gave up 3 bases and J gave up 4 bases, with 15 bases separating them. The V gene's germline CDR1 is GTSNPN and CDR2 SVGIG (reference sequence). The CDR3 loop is CAWSPLSGGTGELFF. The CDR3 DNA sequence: TGTGCCTGGAGCCCCTTATCCGGGGGCACCGGGGAGCTGTTTTTT.